The text below deals with one T cell receptor beta chain. Its cognate antigen is unknown. The data were produced by immunoSEQ multiplex PCR, yet TCRdb's version contains in-frame clones alone and is incomplete. The sample shows about 150,000 clones, approximately 91% of them seen only once. This record comes from a study of T cell responses to AZD1222 COVID-19 vaccine. Trimming shortened V by 7 bases and J by 0 bases, and 20 bases separated the two germline ends. Germline assignment: CDR1 SGDLS and CDR2 YYNGEE. The CDR3 totals 17 residues. Study-wide points: Baseline serology detected seropositivity in only 5 to 7 AZD1222 recipients.

The chain has TRBV9 and TRBJ1-3; no clear D. The sequence came from an adult who had recovered from COVID-19. The sequencing here drew on peripheral blood, taken after recovery from COVID-19. This CDR3 is CASGFEGGNSSGNTIYF. The CDR3 DNA is TGTGCCAGCGGGTTTGAGGGAGGAAACAGCTCTGGAAACACCATATATTTT.